This T cell receptor beta chain came from a study of blood T cell repertoires in COVID-19 (dated by TCRdb to the early 2020s). At the level of the whole study: Samples from collaborators originated in the United States, Italy and Spain and spanned both the acute and convalescent phases of COVID-19. The material from the prospective study consisted of cDNA or gDNA derived from T cells, B-cell-depleted T cells, or PBMCs. The dataset comprised deeply sampled blood TCRbeta repertoires from subjects exposed to, actively infected with, or recovered from COVID-19. The repertoires were made available in a free public database intended to serve as a resource for research on the immune response to SARS-CoV-2. The samples were drawn from two sources: the first 160 participants of the ongoing ImmuneRACE study, and approximately 1,300 subjects contributed by 6 global collaborators. Sample metadata almost always included a de-identified subject ID, COVID-19 status, age in years and sex. Where available, HLA class I and class II types were taken from metadata supplied by the sample provider and were not determined by assay-based typing.

Summary of the overall study and its limitations: How much clinical and demographic metadata was included differed by source and by participant, and the metadata was provided uncurated.

Whole blood was collected in K2EDTA tubes by collaborating institutions according to the institutions' own protocols. For TCRbeta analysis, collaborator samples were shipped as frozen whole blood, as isolated PBMCs, or as DNA extracted from either sample type. TCRbeta CDR3 regions were amplified from genomic DNA by means of the immunoSEQ Assay, a bias-controlled multiplex PCR. Concerning the study's data processing: The number of nucleated cells in each sample was estimated by amplification of reference gene primers within the assay. To quantify the absolute abundance of each unique TCRbeta CDR3 rearrangement, sequence reads were collapsed and filtered. For each sample, productive Simpson clonality was calculated by taking the square root of Simpson's diversity index across productive rearrangements. TCRdb limited this immuneACCESS table to in-frame rearrangements with V and J called. A share of clones is missing; checked studies link under half to unresolved V genes, and the rest is unexplained. The D gene and trimming were derived from the DNA, and the V and J assignments and clone size from that table. The sample contains under 300,000 clones, approximately 82% of them found a single time. 5% to 6% of the sample is held by the ten biggest clonotypes.

Comment on this clone: Its antigen target is currently unknown. There are no base qualities to consult, and no much larger clone falls within one base.

The CDR3, from cysteine to phenylalanine, totals 15 residues. Left in the record is the CDR3 DNA by itself, 45 bases read in frame from the first base. Ends trimmed: V by 5 bases, J by 8 bases; bases unmatched to a gene: 12. The germline V gene gives CDR1 as MDHEN and CDR2 as SYDVKM. The chain links TRBV28 with TRBJ1-1; 9 central bases correspond to TRBD1. The specimen was peripheral blood. This TCR came from a man older than 75 with acute or convalescent COVID-19. The nucleotide sequence reads as follows: TGTGCCAGCAGTGAACTCCCCGGGACAGGGACCGAAGCTTTCTTT. Protein translation: CASSELPGTGTEAFF. With all but the CDR3 taken from the reference TRBV28 and TRBJ1-1 genes, the full variable domain is: DVKVTQSSRYLVKRTGEKVFLECVQDMDHENMFWYRQDPGLGLRLIYFSYDVKMKEKGDIPEGYSVSREKKERFSLILESASTNQTSMYLCASSELPGTGTEAFFGQGTRLTVV.